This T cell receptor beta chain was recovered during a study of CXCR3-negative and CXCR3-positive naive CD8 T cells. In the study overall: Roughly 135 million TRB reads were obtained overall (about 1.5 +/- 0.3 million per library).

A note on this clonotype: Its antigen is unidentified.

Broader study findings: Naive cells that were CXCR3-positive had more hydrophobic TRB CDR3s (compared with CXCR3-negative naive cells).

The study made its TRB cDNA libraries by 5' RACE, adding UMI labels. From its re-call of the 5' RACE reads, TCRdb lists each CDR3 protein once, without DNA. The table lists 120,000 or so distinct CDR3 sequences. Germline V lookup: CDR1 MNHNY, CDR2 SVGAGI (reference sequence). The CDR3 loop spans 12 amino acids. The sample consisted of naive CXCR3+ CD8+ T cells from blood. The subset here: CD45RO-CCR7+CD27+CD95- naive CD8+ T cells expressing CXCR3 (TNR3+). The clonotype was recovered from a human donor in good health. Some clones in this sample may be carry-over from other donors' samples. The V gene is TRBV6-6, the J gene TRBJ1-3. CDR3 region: CASGTAGNTIYF.